A single sample gave rise to the 26 T cell receptor beta chains below, sequenced in a study of cytomegalovirus exposure and HLA in healthy donors. Both 60 Vbeta primers and 13 Jbeta primers went into the PCR. TCRdb's table, derived via immunoSEQ multiplex PCR, lists solely in-frame clones and lacks some. The top ten hold approximately 2.1% of the sample, which has roughly 190,000 clones, about 80% seen once. Sequenced material: PBMCs. Every receptor here comes from a woman aged 45-65 years in good health and CMV-seronegative.

This clone was seen more than once but under ten times. CDR3 region: CASSLDFRREAFF. As DNA, the CDR3 is TGTGCCAGCAGCTTAGATTTCAGGCGTGAAGCTTTCTTT. This chain links TRBV7-2 with TRBJ1-1; no clear D. The CDR3 has 13 residues. Trimming took 1 base from V and 7 from J, leaving 10 bases between them. Per germline, CDR1 SGHTA and CDR2 FQGNSA.

This chain connects TRBV5-1 to TRBJ2-7; D may be TRBD1 (5 bases). The CDR3 is 15 residues long. The germline CDR1 and CDR2 sequences are SGHRS and YFSETQ. Trimming removed 4 bases from V and 3 bases from J, with 17 bases in between. This CDR3 is CASSPNRIDSYEQYF. In nucleotides, the CDR3 is TGCGCCAGCAGCCCTAACAGGATCGACAGCTACGAGCAGTACTTC.

J is TRBJ2-1 and V is TRBV27; 10 nucleotides align to TRBD2. The CDR3 is made up of 15 amino acids. The germline CDR1 and CDR2 sequences are MNHEY and SMNVEV (reference sequence). Germline trimming cut 6 bases from V and 2 bases from J; bases unmatched to any gene: 4. The DNA of the CDR3 is TGTGCCAGCAGGCTTAGCGGGGGGACCTACAATGAGCAGTTCTTC. Translation gives CASRLSGGTYNEQFF.

The chain joins TRBV5-1 to TRBJ2-7; D gene ambiguous. Trimming shortened V by 3 bases and J by 3 bases, and 10 bases separated the two germline ends. Looked up from germline, CDR1 is SGHRS and CDR2 is YFSETQ. The CDR3 spans 13 residues. CDR3 residues: CASSSPNSYEQYF. The CDR3 DNA is TGCGCCAGCAGCTCCCCGAACAGCTACGAGCAGTACTTC. The entire variable domain, with the rest obtained from reference TRBV5-1 and TRBJ2-7, is as follows: KAGVTQTPRYLIKTRGQQVTLSCSPISGHRSVSWYQQTPGQGLQFLFEYFSETQRNKGNFPGRFSGRQFSNSRSEMNVSTLELGDSALYLCASSSPNSYEQYFGPGTRLTVT.

The CDR3 sequence: CASSFYADRGQGVKGTQYF. CDR3 DNA sequence: TGTGCCAGCAGCTTCTACGCCGACCGGGGACAGGGGGTCAAAGGGACCCAGTACTTC. The chain links TRBV7-2 to TRBJ2-5; 11 bases are shared with TRBD1. The germline gives CDR1 SGHTA, CDR2 FQGNSA. The CDR3 consists of 19 residues. J was trimmed by 7 bases and V by 3 bases; bases with no gene match: 19.

The chain employs TRBV5-1 and TRBJ1-1; D might be TRBD1 (6 bases). The CDR3 runs 18 residues. With 0 bases removed from V and 0 bases from J, the gap between germline ends came to 18 bases. Per the germline V gene, CDR1 is SGHRS and CDR2 is YFSETQ. CDR3 coding DNA: TGCGCCAGCAGCTTGGCCTGGGGGGGCTATAGGATGAACACTGAAGCTTTCTTT. Amino acids: CASSLAWGGYRMNTEAFF.

J is TRBJ2-1 and V is TRBV5-6; 8 nucleotides align to TRBD2. The CDR3 has 16 residues. Unmatched junction bases numbered 6, after V lost 4 bases and J lost 0 bases. Germline V gene lookup returns CDR1 SGHDT and CDR2 YYEEEE. CDR3 in DNA: TGTGCCAGCAGCCGGGAGGGCAGGAGCTCCTACAATGAGCAGTTCTTC. As protein: CASSREGRSSYNEQFF.

The chain joins TRBV18 to TRBJ1-1, with 7 bases identical to TRBD1. The germline V gene encodes CDR1 KGHSH and CDR2 LQKENI. The CDR3 sequence is 13 residues long. With V trimmed by 7 bases and J by 2 bases, 4 bases remained unmatched. The CDR3 region is CASFRDRNTEAFF. CDR3 nucleotides: TGTGCCAGCTTCCGGGACAGAAACACTGAAGCTTTCTTT.

CDR3 sequence reads: CASSSRQGPPTQYF. CDR3 nucleotide sequence: TGTGCCAGCAGCTCACGACAGGGCCCCCCGACCCAGTACTTC. The V gene is TRBV13, the J gene TRBJ2-5; 7 bases map to TRBD1. The germline V gene encodes CDR1 PRHDT and CDR2 FYEKMQ (reference sequence). CDR3 length equals 14 residues. V trimming: 4 bases; J trimming: 7 bases; junction bases outside the gene matches: 9.

This clone was seen a handful of times. The rearrangement links TRBV6-1 to TRBJ1-1; 8 bases fit TRBD1. The CDR3 extends over 13 amino acids. Germline CDR1 reads MNHNS; CDR2 reads SASEGT. Trimming at V came to 6 bases and at J to 8 bases, leaving 8 bases not matched to a gene. CDR3: CASSPPDRAEAFF. The CDR3 DNA reads TGTGCCAGCAGCCCCCCGGACAGGGCAGAAGCTTTCTTT.

To note about this clone: The sample has other DNA sequences that encode this CDR3 too. The rearrangement joins TRBV9 to TRBJ2-7, with D tentatively TRBD1 (5 bases). The germline V gene has CDR1 SGDLS and CDR2 YYNGEE. This CDR3 region has 14 residues. Trimming removed 0 bases from V and 3 bases from J, with 10 bases in between. The CDR3 coding sequence is TGTGCCAGCAGCGTAGCAACAGGTGGCTACGAGCAGTACTTC. Protein product: CASSVATGGYEQYF.

This sequence joins TRBV11-2 and TRBJ2-1; 12 bases fit TRBD2. The CDR3 totals 16 residues. CDR1 SGHAT and CDR2 FQNNGV come from the germline V gene. The V segment lost 4 bases and the J segment 5 bases; nucleotides outside the gene matches: 6. DNA of the CDR3: TGTGCCAGCAGCTCAAGGACTAGCGGGATGAACAATGAGCAGTTCTTC. This translates into CASSSRTSGMNNEQFF.

This clone was detected once. This chain links TRBV27 with TRBJ1-2; maybe TRBD1 (6 bases). Germline V gene sequence: CDR1 MNHEY, CDR2 SMNVEV (reference sequence). Trimming stripped 6 bases from V and 3 bases from J, with 17 bases between. This CDR3 is 15 amino acids long. CDR3 sequence (DNA): TGTGCCAGCAGAGACGGCCGAGGGGGTCACTATGGCTACACCTTC. Translation gives CASRDGRGGHYGYTF.

This chain links TRBV5-1 with TRBJ2-7, with TRBD2 identical over 9 bases. The CDR3 loop spans 14 amino acids. V was pared by 5 bases and J by 6 bases, with 9 bases of the junction left unmatched. The germline V gene encodes CDR1 SGHRS and CDR2 YFSETQ. The CDR3 nucleotides are TGCGCCAGCAGTCTGAGCGGGAGGAGTTTCGAGCAGTACTTC. Translating gives CASSLSGRSFEQYF.

The chain carries TRBV28 and TRBJ1-2; possible D gene TRBD1, 6 bases. The germline gives CDR1 MDHEN, CDR2 SYDVKM. Deletions cut 0 bases from V and 3 bases from J, with 14 bases between. The CDR3 has 16 residues. CDR3 coding DNA: TGTGCCAGCAGTTTATGGCCCATGGGACACTACTATGGCTACACCTTC. It yields the protein CASSLWPMGHYYGYTF.

There are a few counts of this clone. The chain employs TRBV11-2 and TRBJ1-2; D unresolved. Looked up from germline, CDR1 is SGHAT and CDR2 is FQNNGV. This CDR3 spans 12 amino acids. Trimming shortened V by 5 bases and J by 4 bases, and 8 bases separated the two germline ends. As DNA, the CDR3 is TGTGCCAGCAGCAACAATATCTATGGCTACACCTTC. Its protein is CASSNNIYGYTF.

This clone was seen more than once but under ten times. The V and J genes are TRBV25-1 and TRBJ1-1; possible D gene TRBD1, 6 bases. Looked up from germline, CDR1 is MGHDK and CDR2 is SYGVNS. The length of the CDR3 is 17 residues. Trimming removed 1 base from V and 5 bases from J, with 20 bases in between. In DNA form, the CDR3 reads TGTGCCAGCAGTGAATCTCCAGGGGCGTCCGTTGGGACTGAAGCTTTCTTT. Its translation is CASSESPGASVGTEAFF.

The genes are TRBV4-3 and TRBJ1-5; the D gene is possibly TRBD1 (5 bases). The CDR3 has 14 amino acids. Trimming cost V 0 bases and J 7 bases, with 10 bases left between them. In germline, CDR1 is LGHNA, CDR2 YSLEER. The CDR3 DNA is TGCGCCAGCAGCCAAGATAGGGGTTACCAGCCCCAGCATTTT. This gives the protein CASSQDRGYQPQHF.

This clone was seen only a few times. The rearrangement joins TRBV28 to TRBJ1-1, with D perhaps matching TRBD1 (6 bases). CDR1 and CDR2 from the germline V gene are MDHEN and SYDVKM. Trimming left V 7 bases short and J 3 bases short, with 18 bases between. This CDR3 region has 15 residues. The CDR3 is CASTADSRDYTEAFF. The CDR3 coding sequence is TGTGCCAGCACCGCGGACAGCCGTGATTACACTGAAGCTTTCTTT.

Comment on this clone: A read error may produce the germline difference seen at one junction end. V gene TRBV7-9 combines with J gene TRBJ1-1; D may be TRBD1 (5 bases). This CDR3 spans 13 amino acids. Germline CDR1 is SEHNR and CDR2 is FQNEAQ (reference sequence). The CDR3 reads CSSSRDFNTEAFF. For the CDR3, the DNA is TGTTCCAGCAGCAGGGACTTCAACACTGAAGCTTTCTTT. The full variable domain, in which reference TRBV7-9 and TRBJ1-1 provide the parts outside the CDR3, is DTGVSQNPRHKITKRGQNVTFRCDPISEHNRLYWYRQTLGQGPEFLTYFQNEAQLEKSRLLSDRFSAERPKGSFSTLEIQRTEQGDSAMYLCSSSRDFNTEAFFGQGTRLTVV.

This chain uses TRBV5-1 with TRBJ1-1, with D possibly being TRBD1 (5 bases). V lost 4 bases and J lost 3, with 13 bases in between. Germline lookup yields CDR1 SGHRS and CDR2 YFSETQ. This CDR3 has 14 amino acids. The CDR3 reads CASSAAGWDTEAFF. The CDR3 coding sequence is TGCGCCAGCAGCGCCGCAGGGTGGGACACTGAAGCTTTCTTT.

This clone was counted a single time. CDR3 nucleotides: TGTGCCTGGAGTCCTTGGGACAGGGGCCATGGCTACACCTTC. It codes for CAWSPWDRGHGYTF. This chain links TRBV30 with TRBJ1-2; 10 bases align to TRBD1. Looked up from germline, CDR1 is GTSNPN and CDR2 is SVGIG (reference sequence). Trimming at V came to 2 bases and at J to 6 bases, leaving 6 bases not matched to a gene. This CDR3 contains 14 residues. Full variable domain (outside the CDR3, taken from reference TRBV30 and TRBJ1-2): SQTIHQWPATLVQPVGSPLSLECTVEGTSNPNLYWYRQAAGRGLQLLFYSVGIGQISSEVPQNLSASRPQDRQFILSSKKLLLSDSGFYLCAWSPWDRGHGYTFGSGTRLTVV.

The chain links TRBV5-1 to TRBJ1-6, with D possibly being TRBD1 (6 bases). The V gene's germline CDR1 is SGHRS and CDR2 YFSETQ. Trimming removed 0 bases at V and 7 bases at J, with 17 bases between. The CDR3 has 17 amino acids. CDR3 amino acids: CASSLEMGGQGNSPLHF. The CDR3 DNA is TGCGCCAGCAGCTTGGAGATGGGAGGGCAGGGGAATTCACCCCTCCACTTT. Together with reference TRBV5-1 and TRBJ1-6, the CDR3 gives the full variable domain: KAGVTQTPRYLIKTRGQQVTLSCSPISGHRSVSWYQQTPGQGLQFLFEYFSETQRNKGNFPGRFSGRQFSNSRSEMNVSTLELGDSALYLCASSLEMGGQGNSPLHFGNGTRLTVT.

The J gene is TRBJ2-1, the V gene TRBV7-2; D remains unclear. The germline V gene has CDR1 SGHTA and CDR2 FQGNSA. The length of the CDR3 is 15 residues. V was clipped by 1 base and J by 3 bases, with 10 bases between them. The CDR3: CASSLDIVGYNEQFF. The CDR3 coding sequence is TGTGCCAGCAGCTTAGATATAGTTGGCTACAATGAGCAGTTCTTC.

The rearrangement links TRBV5-6 to TRBJ2-5, with 10 bases aligning to TRBD2. TRBJ2-7 explains the end of the DNA better; the J call may be wrong. The germline V gene has CDR1 SGHDT and CDR2 YYEEEE. The CDR3 is made up of 15 amino acids. CDR3 DNA: TGTGCCAGCAGCTTGAGGAGCGGGAGGGCTCACGAGCAGTACTTC. The encoded protein is CASSLRSGRAHEQYF.

The chain employs TRBV7-9 and TRBJ2-3; TRBD2 aligns across 14 bases. Germline values: CDR1 SEHNR, CDR2 FQNEAQ (reference sequence). The CDR3 consists of 15 residues. Trimming took 5 bases from V and 8 from J; bases not matched to a gene: 6. The CDR3 DNA sequence: TGTGCCAGCAGCGCCGGGACTAGCGGGAGAGGTACGCAGTATTTT. This gives the protein CASSAGTSGRGTQYF.